This entry lists 18 T cell receptor beta chains sequenced from one sample in a study of human T cells and chemical hapten exposure. Time point meaning: patch test 3, about 24 weeks after DPC sensitization. Treatment given: therapeutic diphenylcyclopropenone sensitization with weekly scalp DPC. In TCRdb, the RACE reads were re-called with MiXCR into one record per CDR3 protein. This table has over 150,000 distinct CDR3 sequences, 28% appearing once. The sample consisted of whole blood, taken in connection with sensitization to the hapten diphenylcyclopropenone (DPC). Receptors originate from a woman aged 18 to 35 with alopecia areata. Some clones in this sample may be carry-over from other donors' samples.

The rearrangement joins TRBV20-1 to TRBJ1-1; D is undetermined. The germline CDR1 and CDR2 sequences are DFQATT and SNEGSKA (reference sequence). The CDR3 is 14 residues long. Trimming left V 2 bases short and J 1 base short, with 11 bases between. CDR3 loop: CSARMAGGNTEAFF. DNA of the CDR3: TGCAGTGCTAGAATGGCAGGAGGGAACACTGAAGCTTTCTTT.

This chain connects TRBV27 to TRBJ1-4; 8 bases are shared with TRBD1. The ends lost 2 bases at V and 2 bases at J; junction bases unmatched: 4. The CDR3 has 16 residues. CDR1 is MNHEY, CDR2 SMNVEV, per germline (reference sequence). CDR3 residues: CASSLPDRGTNEKLFF. Here the CDR3 DNA reads TGTGCCAGCAGTTTACCCGACAGGGGTACTAATGAAAAACTGTTTTTT.

V usage is TRBV6-2 or TRBV6-3 and J usage is TRBJ1-5; D uncertain. This CDR3 is built from 14 residues. Deletions cut 4 bases from V and 3 bases from J, with 10 bases between. Germline loops: CDR1 MNHEY, CDR2 SVGEGT. The CDR3 protein is CASSSVGINQPQHF. CDR3 nucleotides: TGTGCCAGCAGTTCAGTAGGGATCAATCAGCCCCAGCATTTT.

CDR3 loop: CSATGTGFSYGYTF. The CDR3 region has the DNA TGCAGTGCAACCGGGACAGGGTTTAGCTATGGCTACACCTTC. The chain joins TRBV20-1 to TRBJ1-2; 9 positions agree with TRBD1. This CDR3 spans 14 amino acids. Trimming took 6 bases from V and 4 from J; bases not matched to a gene: 9. Germline V gene data show CDR1 as DFQATT and CDR2 as SNEGSKA (reference sequence).

This clonotype has only a few counts. CDR3 residues: CSASRLAGGYEQYF. The CDR3 bases are TGCAGTGCTAGCCGACTAGCGGGAGGCTACGAGCAGTACTTC. The gene calls are TRBV20-1 and TRBJ2-7, with 13 nucleotides matching TRBD2. J gave up 3 bases and V 3 bases, and 2 bases lay outside the gene matches. The CDR3 spans 14 residues. Germline values: CDR1 DFQATT, CDR2 SNEGSKA (reference sequence).

This clonotype was counted a few times. The chain joins TRBV15 to TRBJ1-5; D not resolved. V lost 0 bases and J lost 9, with 9 bases in between. Germline-derived CDR1 and CDR2 are LNHNV and YYDKDF (reference sequence). The CDR3 contains 13 residues. For the CDR3, the DNA is TGTGCCACCAGCAGAGACAACTGGGGGCCCCAGCATTTT. Protein: CATSRDNWGPQHF.

The table lists this clonotype with many counts. The chain uses TRBV5-1 and TRBJ2-7; 11 bases line up with TRBD2. CDR1 and CDR2 (germline): SGHRS, YFSETQ. V shed 4 bases, J shed 3 bases, and the junction held 3 bases outside the gene matches. The CDR3 covers 14 residues. The CDR3 sequence: CASSRTSGSYEQYF. CDR3 nucleotides: TGCGCCAGCAGCCGAACTAGCGGGAGCTACGAGCAGTACTTC.

V is TRBV5-5 and J is TRBJ2-7; D not resolved. Trimming stripped 3 bases from V and 1 base from J, with 11 bases between. Germline CDR1 SGHKS, CDR2 YYEKEE (reference sequence). This CDR3 contains 14 residues. The CDR3 sequence is CASSSTARSYEQYF. The CDR3 DNA sequence: TGTGCCAGCAGCTCTACTGCGCGGTCCTACGAGCAGTACTTC.

V is TRBV28 and J is TRBJ2-7; D is perhaps TRBD1 (6 bases). Germline V gene sequence: CDR1 MDHEN, CDR2 SYDVKM. The CDR3 runs to 13 residues. Between the trimmed V and J ends, which lost 5 bases and 2 bases, there was a span of 10 bases. The CDR3: CASSPGTTYEQYF. Here the CDR3 DNA reads TGTGCCAGCAGTCCCGGGACAACCTACGAGCAGTACTTC.

This clonotype showed up just once. The chain couples TRBV29-1 to TRBJ2-2, with 14 positions matching TRBD2. Trimming at V came to 7 bases and at J to 5 bases, leaving 9 bases not matched to a gene. In germline, CDR1 is SQVTM, CDR2 ANQGSEA. The CDR3 totals 16 residues. Written as DNA, the CDR3 is TGCAGCGCTTCCGGGACTAGCGGGAGCCTTACCGGGGAGCTGTTTTTT. This encodes CSASGTSGSLTGELFF.

The table lists this clonotype with a few counts. The V gene is TRBV28, the J gene TRBJ2-5; a possible D gene is TRBD2 (6 bases). Germline lookup yields CDR1 MDHEN and CDR2 SYDVKM. The CDR3 spans 16 residues. V was trimmed by 3 bases and J by 1 base, leaving 15 bases between them. The CDR3 spells CASSFRGGVLQETQYF. The CDR3 DNA follows: TGTGCCAGCAGTTTTCGGGGCGGGGTCCTCCAAGAGACCCAGTACTTC.

This chain uses TRBV10-3 with TRBJ1-2; D gene ambiguous. This CDR3 contains 14 residues. V was trimmed by 3 bases and J by 3 bases, leaving 11 bases between them. Germline V gene data show CDR1 as ENHRY and CDR2 as SYGVKD. CDR3 region: CAISDGASDYGYTF. CDR3 sequence (DNA): TGTGCCATCAGTGATGGTGCCTCCGACTATGGCTACACCTTC.

The table lists this clonotype with a few counts. The chain employs TRBV4-3 and TRBJ2-7; 8 bases align to TRBD2. The CDR3 runs 19 residues. Per the germline V gene, CDR1 is LGHNA and CDR2 is YSLEER. The V segment lost 0 bases and the J segment 5 bases; nucleotides outside the gene matches: 18. DNA for the CDR3: TGCGCCAGCAGCCAAGATACTAGGGGACTAGGAAAATTTTCCCACGAGCAGTACTTC. This encodes CASSQDTRGLGKFSHEQYF.

The sample holds a few counts of this clonotype. J is TRBJ2-1 and V is TRBV2, with 7 bases lining up with TRBD2. CDR3 size: 15 residues. V was pared by 4 bases and J by 5 bases, with 8 bases of the junction left unmatched. Germline assignment: CDR1 SNHLY and CDR2 FYNNEI. CDR3 nucleotides: TGTGCCAGCAGTGGGGTCCTGGCGGGAGACAATGAGCAGTTCTTC. This translates into CASSGVLAGDNEQFF.

V usage is TRBV27 and J usage is TRBJ2-7, with unresolved D. The length of the CDR3 is 15 residues. V gave up 1 base and J gave up 2 bases, with 12 bases separating them. Germline assignment: CDR1 MNHEY and CDR2 SMNVEV (reference sequence). The DNA for the CDR3 is TGTGCCAGCAGTTTATTCGCGACTCCGACCTACGAGCAGTACTTC. This sequence encodes CASSLFATPTYEQYF.

This chain uses TRBV6-6 with TRBJ1-5; 8 nucleotides align to TRBD1. Germline V gene data show CDR1 as MNHNY and CDR2 as SVGAGI (reference sequence). The CDR3 is made up of 18 amino acids. Trimming removed 3 bases from V and 2 bases from J; junction bases left unmatched: 12. CDR3: CASSYKTGDGERNQPQHF. The CDR3 region has the DNA TGTGCCAGCAGTTATAAGACAGGGGATGGGGAACGCAATCAGCCCCAGCATTTT.

This clonotype was counted between two and nine times. The rearrangement links TRBV7-2 to TRBJ1-2; D is unresolved. V was pared by 0 bases and J by 1 base, with 6 bases between. Germline V gene sequence: CDR1 SGHTA, CDR2 FQGNSA. CDR3 length equals 14 residues. The CDR3 reads CASSLAWRNYGYTF. The CDR3 nucleotides are TGTGCCAGCAGCTTAGCGTGGCGTAACTATGGCTACACCTTC.

The chain joins TRBV29-1 to TRBJ2-7, with 7 bases aligning to TRBD2. CDR1 and CDR2 from the germline V gene are SQVTM and ANQGSEA. CDR3 length equals 15 residues. V was clipped by 6 bases and J by 3 bases; unmatched bases: 14. CDR3 nucleotides: TGCAGCGTCGAAACTCGGGAGGCCCCGGTCTACGAGCAGTACTTC. Its translation: CSVETREAPVYEQYF.